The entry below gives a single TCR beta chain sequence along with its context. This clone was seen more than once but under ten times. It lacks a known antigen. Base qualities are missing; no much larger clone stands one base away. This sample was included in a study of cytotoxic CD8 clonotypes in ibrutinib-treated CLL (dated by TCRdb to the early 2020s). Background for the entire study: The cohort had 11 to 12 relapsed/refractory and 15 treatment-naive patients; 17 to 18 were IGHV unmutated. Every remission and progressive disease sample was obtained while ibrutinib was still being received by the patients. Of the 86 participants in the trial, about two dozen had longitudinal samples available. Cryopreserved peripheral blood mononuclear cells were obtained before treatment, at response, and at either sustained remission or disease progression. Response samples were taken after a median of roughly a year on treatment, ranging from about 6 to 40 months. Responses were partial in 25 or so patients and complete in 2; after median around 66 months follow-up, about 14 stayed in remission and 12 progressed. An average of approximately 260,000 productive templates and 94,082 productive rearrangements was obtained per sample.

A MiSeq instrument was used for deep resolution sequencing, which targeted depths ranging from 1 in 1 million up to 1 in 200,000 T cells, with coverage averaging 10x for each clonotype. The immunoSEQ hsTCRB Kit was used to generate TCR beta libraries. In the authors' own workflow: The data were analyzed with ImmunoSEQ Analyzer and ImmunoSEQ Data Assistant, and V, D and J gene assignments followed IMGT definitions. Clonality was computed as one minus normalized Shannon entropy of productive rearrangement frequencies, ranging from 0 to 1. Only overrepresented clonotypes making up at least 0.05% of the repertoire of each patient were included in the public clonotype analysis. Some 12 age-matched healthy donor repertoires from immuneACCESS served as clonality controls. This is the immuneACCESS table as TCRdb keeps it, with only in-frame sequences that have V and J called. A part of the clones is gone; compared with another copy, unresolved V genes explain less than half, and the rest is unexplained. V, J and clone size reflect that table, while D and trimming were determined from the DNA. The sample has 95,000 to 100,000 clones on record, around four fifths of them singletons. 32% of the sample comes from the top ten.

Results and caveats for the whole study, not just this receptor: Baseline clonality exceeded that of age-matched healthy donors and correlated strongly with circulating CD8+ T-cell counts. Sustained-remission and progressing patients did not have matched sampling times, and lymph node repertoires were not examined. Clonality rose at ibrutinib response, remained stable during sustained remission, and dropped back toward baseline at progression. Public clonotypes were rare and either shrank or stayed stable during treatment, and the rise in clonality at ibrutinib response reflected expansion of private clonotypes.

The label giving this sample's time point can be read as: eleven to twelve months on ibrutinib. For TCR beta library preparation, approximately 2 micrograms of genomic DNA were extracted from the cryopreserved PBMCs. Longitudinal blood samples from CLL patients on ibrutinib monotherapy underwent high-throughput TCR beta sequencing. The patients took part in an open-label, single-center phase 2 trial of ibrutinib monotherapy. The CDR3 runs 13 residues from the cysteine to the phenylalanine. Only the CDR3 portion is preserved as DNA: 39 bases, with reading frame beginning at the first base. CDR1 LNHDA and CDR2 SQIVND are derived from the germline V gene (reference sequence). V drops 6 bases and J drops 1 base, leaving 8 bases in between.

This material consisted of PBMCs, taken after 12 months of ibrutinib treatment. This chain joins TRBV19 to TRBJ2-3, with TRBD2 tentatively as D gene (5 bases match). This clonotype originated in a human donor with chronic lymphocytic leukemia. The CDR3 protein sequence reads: CASRRAGTDTQYF. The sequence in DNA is TGTGCCAGTAGGCGGGCGGGCACAGATACGCAGTATTTT.